This T cell receptor beta chain came from a study of vaccination and CD4 T cells after COVID-19. General study results and limits: Going from about 22 to 38, median SARS-CoV-2-reactive clonotypes did not rise significantly.

An Oncomine TCR Beta short-read assay was used to sequence the DNA from cultured CD4+ T cells. TCRdb analysed the PCR reads with MiXCR anew, one entry per CDR3 protein. The table shows about 23,000 distinct CDR3 sequences, with 40% to 50% occurring only once. CDR1 and CDR2 (germline): SGHTA, FQGNSA. J gave up 5 bases and V 1 base, and 9 bases lay outside the gene matches. This CDR3 spans 16 amino acids. Treatment in this sample: approximately 10-day PBMC culture with coronavirus spike peptide pools or control peptides (ViraFEST assay). A word on this clonotype: Its antigen is as yet unknown.

The J gene is TRBJ2-3, the V gene TRBV7-2; the match to TRBD2 covers 7 bases. The sequence was collected from a human donor who received a COVID-19 vaccine. The sequencing used CD4+ T cells from blood, cultured in vitro, collected before SARS-CoV-2 vaccination. CDR3 sequence: CASSLGPASGGDTQYF. The CDR3, as DNA: TGTGCCAGCAGCTTAGGTCCGGCTAGCGGTGGAGATACGCAGTATTTT.